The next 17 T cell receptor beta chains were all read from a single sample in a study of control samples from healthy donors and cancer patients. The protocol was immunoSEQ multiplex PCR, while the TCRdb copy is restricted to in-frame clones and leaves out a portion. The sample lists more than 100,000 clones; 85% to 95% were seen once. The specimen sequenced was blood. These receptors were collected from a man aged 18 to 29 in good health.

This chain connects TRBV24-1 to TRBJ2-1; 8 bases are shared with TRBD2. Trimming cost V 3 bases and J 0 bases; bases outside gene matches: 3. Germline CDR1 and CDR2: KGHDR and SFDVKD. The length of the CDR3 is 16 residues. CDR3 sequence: CATSDVSGASYNEQFF. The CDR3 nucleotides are TGTGCCACCAGTGATGTTAGCGGGGCCTCCTACAATGAGCAGTTCTTC.

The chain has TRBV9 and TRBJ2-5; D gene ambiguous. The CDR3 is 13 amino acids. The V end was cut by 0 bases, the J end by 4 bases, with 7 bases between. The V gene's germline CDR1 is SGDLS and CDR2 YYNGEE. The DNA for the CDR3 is TGTGCCAGCAGCGTAGAGGCGGCAGAGACCCAGTACTTC. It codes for CASSVEAAETQYF. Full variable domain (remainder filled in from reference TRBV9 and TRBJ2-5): DSGVTQTPKHLITATGQRVTLRCSPRSGDLSVYWYQQSLDQGLQFLIQYYNGEERAKGNILERFSAQQFPDLHSELNLSSLELGDSALYFCASSVEAAETQYFGPGTRLLVL.

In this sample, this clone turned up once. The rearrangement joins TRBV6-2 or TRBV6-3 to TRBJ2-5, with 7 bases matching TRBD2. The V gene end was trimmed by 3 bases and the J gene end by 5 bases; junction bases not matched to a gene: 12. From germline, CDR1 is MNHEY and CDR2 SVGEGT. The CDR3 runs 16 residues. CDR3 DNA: TGTGCCAGCAGTTATCTTCTAGCTCAGGGAGGGGAGACCCAGTACTTC. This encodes CASSYLLAQGGETQYF.

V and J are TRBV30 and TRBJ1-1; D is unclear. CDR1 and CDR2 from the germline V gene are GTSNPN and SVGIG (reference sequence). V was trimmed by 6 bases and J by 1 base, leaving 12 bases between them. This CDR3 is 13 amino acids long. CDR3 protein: CACTWRKNTEAFF. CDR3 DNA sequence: TGTGCCTGCACCTGGCGCAAGAACACTGAAGCTTTCTTT.

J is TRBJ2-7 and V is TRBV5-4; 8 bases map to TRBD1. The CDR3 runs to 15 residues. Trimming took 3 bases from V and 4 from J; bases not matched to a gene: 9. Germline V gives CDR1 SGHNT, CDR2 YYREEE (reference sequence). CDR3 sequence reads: CASSYSGTGRYEQYF. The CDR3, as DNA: TGTGCCAGCAGCTACTCTGGGACAGGCCGGTACGAGCAGTACTTC.

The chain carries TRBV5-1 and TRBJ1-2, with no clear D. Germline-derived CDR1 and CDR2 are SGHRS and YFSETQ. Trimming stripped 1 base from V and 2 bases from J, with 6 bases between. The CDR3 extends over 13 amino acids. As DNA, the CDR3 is TGCGCCAGCAGCTTGAGCCGCAACTATGGCTACACCTTC. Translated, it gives CASSLSRNYGYTF. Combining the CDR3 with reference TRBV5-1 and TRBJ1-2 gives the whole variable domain KAGVTQTPRYLIKTRGQQVTLSCSPISGHRSVSWYQQTPGQGLQFLFEYFSETQRNKGNFPGRFSGRQFSNSRSEMNVSTLELGDSALYLCASSLSRNYGYTFGSGTRLTVV.

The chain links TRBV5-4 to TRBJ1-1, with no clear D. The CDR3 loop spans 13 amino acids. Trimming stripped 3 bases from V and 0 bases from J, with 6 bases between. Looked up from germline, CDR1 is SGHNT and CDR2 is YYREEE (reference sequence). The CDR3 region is CASSSRMNTEAFF. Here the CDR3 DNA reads TGTGCCAGCAGCTCCAGGATGAACACTGAAGCTTTCTTT. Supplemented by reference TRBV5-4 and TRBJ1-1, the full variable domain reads ETGVTQSPTHLIKTRGQQVTLRCSSQSGHNTVSWYQQALGQGPQFIFQYYREEENGRGNFPPRFSGLQFPNYSSELNVNALELDDSALYLCASSSRMNTEAFFGQGTRLTVV.

For the CDR3, the DNA is TGTGCCAGCAGCTTAGGTGCCACAGCCCTCCACTTT. Its protein product is CASSLGATALHF. The rearrangement joins TRBV7-9 to TRBJ1-6; D unresolved. Germline V gene data show CDR1 as SEHNR and CDR2 as FQNEAQ (reference sequence). The CDR3 has 12 residues. The V end lost 1 base, the J end lost 14 bases, and 9 bases lay between the germline ends.

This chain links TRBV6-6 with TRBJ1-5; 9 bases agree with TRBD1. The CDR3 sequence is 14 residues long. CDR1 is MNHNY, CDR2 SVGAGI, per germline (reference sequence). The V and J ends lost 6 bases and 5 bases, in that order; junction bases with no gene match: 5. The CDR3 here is CASRQGAVHQPQHF. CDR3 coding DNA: TGTGCCAGCAGACAGGGGGCGGTTCATCAGCCCCAGCATTTT.

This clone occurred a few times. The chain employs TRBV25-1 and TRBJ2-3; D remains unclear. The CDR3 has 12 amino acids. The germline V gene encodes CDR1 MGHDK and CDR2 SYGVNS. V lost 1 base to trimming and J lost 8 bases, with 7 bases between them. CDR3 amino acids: CASSESRATQYF. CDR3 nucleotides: TGTGCCAGCAGTGAATCAAGGGCTACGCAGTATTTT.

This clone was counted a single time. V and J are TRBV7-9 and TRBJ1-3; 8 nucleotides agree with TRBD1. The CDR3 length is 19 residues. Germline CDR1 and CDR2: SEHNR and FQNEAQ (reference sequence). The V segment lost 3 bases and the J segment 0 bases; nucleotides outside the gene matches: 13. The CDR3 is CASSFNTGGPNHSGNTIYF. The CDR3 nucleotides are TGTGCCAGCAGCTTTAATACAGGGGGACCGAACCACTCTGGAAACACCATATATTTT.

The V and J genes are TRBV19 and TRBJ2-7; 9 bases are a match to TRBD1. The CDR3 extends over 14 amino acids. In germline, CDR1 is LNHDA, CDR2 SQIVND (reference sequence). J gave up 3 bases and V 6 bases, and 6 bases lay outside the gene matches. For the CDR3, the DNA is TGTGCCAGTAGGACCCCGGGACAGGGCTACGAGCAGTACTTC. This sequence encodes CASRTPGQGYEQYF.

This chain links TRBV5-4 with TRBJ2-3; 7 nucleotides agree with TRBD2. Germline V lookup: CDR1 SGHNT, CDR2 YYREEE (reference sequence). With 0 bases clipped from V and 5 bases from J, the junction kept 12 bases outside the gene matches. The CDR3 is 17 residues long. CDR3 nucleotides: TGTGCCAGCAGCTTGGAATTCGAGTGGGGGGGTGGAGATACGCAGTATTTT. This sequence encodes CASSLEFEWGGGDTQYF.

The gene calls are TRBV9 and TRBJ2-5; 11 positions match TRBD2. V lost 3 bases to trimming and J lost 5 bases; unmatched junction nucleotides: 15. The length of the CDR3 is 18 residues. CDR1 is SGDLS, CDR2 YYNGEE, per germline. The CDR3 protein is CASSGGGSSGGVLETQYF. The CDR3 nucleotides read TGTGCCAGCAGCGGAGGAGGGAGTAGCGGGGGGGTCTTGGAGACCCAGTACTTC.

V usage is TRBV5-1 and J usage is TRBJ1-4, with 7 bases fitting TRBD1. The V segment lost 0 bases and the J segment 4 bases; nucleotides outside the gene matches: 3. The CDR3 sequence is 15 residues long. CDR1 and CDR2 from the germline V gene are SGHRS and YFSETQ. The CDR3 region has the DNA TGCGCCAGCAGCTTGGCGACAGGGAGTAATGAAAAACTGTTTTTT. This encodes CASSLATGSNEKLFF.

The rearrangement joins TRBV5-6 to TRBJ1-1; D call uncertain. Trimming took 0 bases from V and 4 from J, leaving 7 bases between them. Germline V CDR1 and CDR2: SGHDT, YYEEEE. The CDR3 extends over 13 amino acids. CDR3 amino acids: CASSLGVSTEAFF. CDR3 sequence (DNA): TGTGCCAGCAGCTTGGGGGTATCCACTGAAGCTTTCTTT.

CDR3 nucleotides: TGTGCCATCAATGGGGGTTCGGGCTATGGCTACACCTTC. Amino acid sequence: CAINGGSGYGYTF. The chain joins TRBV10-3 to TRBJ1-2; D is perhaps TRBD1 (5 bases). V lost 7 bases and J 4 bases, leaving 13 bases between the germline ends. Germline assignment: CDR1 ENHRY and CDR2 SYGVKD. The CDR3 length is 13 residues.